Presented here are 30 T cell receptor beta chains from one specimen sequenced in a study of response to subunit inactivated influenza vaccine. MiXCR, applied by TCRdb to the RT-PCR reads, yields one record per CDR3 protein. This table has about 170,000 distinct CDR3 sequences, approximately 12% appearing once. This sample also appeared in a second study, on T cells expressing NK-cell markers. As that study records: The cDNA for TCR beta came from 5'RACE template switching with UMIs.

The material was CD8+ T cells sorted from PBMCs, obtained about 13 days after vaccination. These receptors all stem from a man aged 50-59 years who received an inactivated influenza vaccine.

This chain uses TRBV20-1 with TRBJ2-7; TRBD2 matches at 8 bases. V lost 3 bases to trimming and J lost 4 bases; unmatched junction nucleotides: 5. CDR3 length: 13 amino acids. Germline lookup yields CDR1 DFQATT and CDR2 SNEGSKA (reference sequence). The DNA for the CDR3 is TGCAGTGCTAGCTTAGCGGGACTGTACGAGCAGTACTTC. Protein sequence: CSASLAGLYEQYF.

The J gene is TRBJ2-7, the V gene TRBV10-3; 10 positions match TRBD1. The CDR3 contains 15 residues. Trimming at V came to 4 bases and at J to 1 base, leaving 4 bases not matched to a gene. The V gene's germline CDR1 is ENHRY and CDR2 SYGVKD. The CDR3 loop is CAISAGTGASYEQYF. The DNA for the CDR3 is TGTGCCATCAGTGCCGGGACAGGGGCTTCCTACGAGCAGTACTTC.

The chain combines TRBV20-1 with TRBJ2-1; 9 nucleotides agree with TRBD2. The germline CDR1 and CDR2 sequences are DFQATT and SNEGSKA (reference sequence). V lost 3 bases and J lost 7; bases outside the gene matches: 7. CDR3 length: 14 amino acids. Here the CDR3 reads CSASAGGPGNEQFF. The CDR3 nucleotides read TGCAGTGCTAGTGCGGGGGGGCCTGGGAATGAGCAGTTCTTC.

The chain recombines TRBV15 with TRBJ2-2; D may correspond to TRBD1 or TRBD2 (5 bases each). This CDR3 is built from 16 residues. Germline values: CDR1 LNHNV, CDR2 YYDKDF (reference sequence). The V and J ends lost 0 bases and 1 base respectively, with 9 bases between them. The CDR3 DNA is TGTGCCACCAGCAGAGATAGTGGGGGGAACACCGGGGAGCTGTTTTTT. Its translation is CATSRDSGGNTGELFF.

This clonotype was counted ten times or more. This chain connects TRBV7-2 to TRBJ1-1, with TRBD1 matching over 7 bases. The germline V gene encodes CDR1 SGHTA and CDR2 FQGNSA. The CDR3 loop spans 15 amino acids. V trimming: 1 base; J trimming: 4 bases; junction bases outside the gene matches: 6. The CDR3 DNA reads TGTGCCAGCAGCTTAGGGGACAGCCTTGGCACTGAAGCTTTCTTT. Translated, it gives CASSLGDSLGTEAFF. Looking up the rest from reference TRBV7-2 and TRBJ1-1 gives the full variable domain: GAGVSQSPSNKVTEKGKDVELRCDPISGHTALYWYRQSLGQGLEFLIYFQGNSAPDKSGLPSDRFSAERTGGSVSTLTIQRTQQEDSAVYLCASSLGDSLGTEAFFGQGTRLTVV.

This chain uses TRBV13 with TRBJ2-1, with D hard to call. CDR3 length: 13 residues. Germline V gives CDR1 PRHDT, CDR2 FYEKMQ (reference sequence). V was pared by 5 bases and J by 3 bases, with 8 bases between. The CDR3 here is CASSQSYYNEQFF. The CDR3 nucleotides are TGTGCCAGCAGCCAATCCTACTACAATGAGCAGTTCTTC.

The chain joins TRBV12-3 or TRBV12-4 to TRBJ2-3; tentative D call: TRBD1 (6 bases). V lost 5 bases, J lost 6 bases, and 12 bases lay in between. This CDR3 comprises 13 residues. The CDR3 sequence: CASSRGSGDTQYF. Written as DNA, the CDR3 is TGTGCCAGCAGTAGGGGGTCGGGCGATACGCAGTATTTT.

The V call is TRBV14, the J call TRBJ2-2, with D unresolved. V lost 6 bases, J lost 4 bases, and 15 bases lay in between. The germline V gene encodes CDR1 SGHDN and CDR2 FVKESK. The CDR3 has 15 amino acids. DNA of the CDR3: TGTGCCAGCAGACCCACAATCGGGCCCACCGGGGAGCTGTTTTTT. This gives the protein CASRPTIGPTGELFF.

This clonotype has more than one count but fewer than ten. This rearrangement joins TRBV4-3 to TRBJ2-1, with TRBD2 matching 7 bases. Germline CDR1 reads LGHNA; CDR2 reads YSLEER. There are 17 residues in the CDR3. The V segment lost 0 bases and the J segment 3 bases; nucleotides outside the gene matches: 8. The CDR3 bases are TGCGCCAGCAGCCAAGATCCAGGGCTAGCGGTCTACAATGAGCAGTTCTTC. Translation gives CASSQDPGLAVYNEQFF.

This clonotype was seen more than once but under ten times. The gene calls are TRBV4-2 and TRBJ1-2, with D possibly being TRBD1 (6 bases). The germline V gene encodes CDR1 LGHNA and CDR2 YNFKEQ. CDR3 size: 15 residues. Trimming stripped 0 bases from V and 4 bases from J, with 12 bases between. The CDR3 reads CASSQDLRDTYGYTF. The CDR3, as DNA: TGTGCCAGCAGCCAAGACTTGCGGGACACCTATGGCTACACCTTC.

V and J are TRBV6-1 and TRBJ2-7; TRBD1 might be the D (6 bases). In germline, CDR1 is MNHNS, CDR2 SASEGT. V was cut by 6 bases and J by 5 bases, with 17 bases left in between. The CDR3 runs 14 residues. This chain's CDR3 is CASSQGPLHDEQYF. As DNA, the CDR3 is TGTGCCAGCAGCCAGGGGCCGTTGCACGACGAGCAGTACTTC.

The V and J genes are TRBV28 and TRBJ1-1; 12 nucleotides agree with TRBD1. This CDR3 region has 14 residues. CDR1 is MDHEN and CDR2 is SYDVKM in the germline V gene. After removal of 5 bases from V and 4 bases from J, the junction contained 2 bases not matched to a gene. The CDR3 region is CASSGDRGLTEAFF. The CDR3 DNA reads as TGTGCCAGCAGTGGGGACAGGGGGCTCACTGAAGCTTTCTTT.

CDR3 loop: CASSSVQGLTDTQYF. For the CDR3, the DNA is TGTGCCAGCAGCTCCGTACAGGGGTTGACAGATACGCAGTATTTT. The chain uses TRBV5-6 and TRBJ2-3, with TRBD1 matching 7 bases. Trimming cost V 3 bases and J 3 bases; bases outside gene matches: 7. Germline loops: CDR1 SGHDT, CDR2 YYEEEE. The CDR3 has 15 amino acids.

This clonotype was counted between two and nine times. The chain uses TRBV12-3 or TRBV12-4 and TRBJ2-3, with D perhaps matching TRBD1 (6 bases). V shed 6 bases and J shed 5 bases, with 9 bases lying between them. This CDR3 comprises 12 residues. CDR3 sequence: CASRMDRDTQYF. The CDR3 DNA is TGTGCCAGCAGGATGGACAGAGATACGCAGTATTTT.

This clonotype was counted between two and nine times. The chain is built from TRBV12-3 or TRBV12-4 and TRBJ2-3, with a weak D call TRBD2 (7 bases). This CDR3 spans 17 amino acids. Trimming took 3 bases from V and 0 from J, leaving 16 bases between them. CDR3 coding DNA: TGTGCCAGCAGTTTCTGGGCAGGGGAGGGTAGCACAGATACGCAGTATTTT. Translated: CASSFWAGEGSTDTQYF.

CDR3 sequence reads: CASSPRFGGRLDTGELFF. For the CDR3, the DNA is TGTGCCAGCAGCCCTCGCTTTGGGGGAAGGCTTGACACCGGGGAGCTGTTTTTT. The chain recombines TRBV14 with TRBJ2-2, with D possibly called TRBD1 or TRBD2 (5 bases each). The germline V and J ends were trimmed by 4 bases and 3 bases, with 21 bases remaining between them. CDR3 size: 18 residues. Germline CDR1 is SGHDN and CDR2 is FVKESK.

In this sample, this clonotype turned up a few times. The J gene is TRBJ2-5, the V gene TRBV7-9, with D possibly TRBD1 on 6 matching bases. This CDR3 is built from 15 residues. Trimming stripped 5 bases from V and 5 bases from J, with 18 bases between. The germline V gene has CDR1 SEHNR and CDR2 FQNEAQ (reference sequence). CDR3 loop: CASSPRDTDRETQYF. DNA of the CDR3: TGTGCCAGCAGCCCCCGGGACACAGATCGGGAGACCCAGTACTTC.

The V gene is TRBV27, the J gene TRBJ1-3, with unresolved D. Germline V CDR1 and CDR2: MNHEY, SMNVEV (reference sequence). Trimming pared 1 base from V and 4 bases from J, leaving 11 bases between. CDR3 length equals 15 residues. CDR3 residues: CASSLLGSSGNTIYF. The CDR3 coding sequence is TGTGCCAGCAGTTTATTGGGTTCCTCGGGAAACACCATATATTTT.

This rearrangement joins TRBV27 to TRBJ1-2, with TRBD1 as a possible D gene (6 bases). Trimming shortened V by 1 base and J by 8 bases, and 11 bases separated the two germline ends. The CDR3 has 13 amino acids. Germline CDR1 MNHEY, CDR2 SMNVEV (reference sequence). CDR3 sequence reads: CASSLFTGKGYTF. CDR3 nucleotide sequence: TGTGCCAGCAGTTTATTTACAGGGAAGGGCTACACCTTC.

V gene TRBV4-3 combines with J gene TRBJ1-1; the D gene is possibly TRBD1 (6 bases). V was shortened by 2 bases and J by 9 bases, with 10 bases between the two germline ends. The CDR3 spans 12 residues. Germline V lookup: CDR1 LGHNA, CDR2 YSLEER. The CDR3 here is CASSQQGFQAFF. DNA for the CDR3: TGCGCCAGCAGCCAACAGGGGTTTCAAGCTTTCTTT.

The table lists this clonotype with a few counts. V gene TRBV9 combines with J gene TRBJ2-7; D might be TRBD1 (6 bases). The CDR3 covers 14 residues. CDR1 and CDR2 (germline): SGDLS, YYNGEE. Trimming took off 0 bases at V and 5 bases at J, with 12 bases between the two ends. The CDR3 loop is CASSVETGSHEQYF. CDR3 nucleotide sequence: TGTGCCAGCAGCGTAGAAACAGGGAGCCACGAGCAGTACTTC. Drawing the rest from reference TRBV9 and TRBJ2-7, the complete variable domain is DSGVTQTPKHLITATGQRVTLRCSPRSGDLSVYWYQQSLDQGLQFLIQYYNGEERAKGNILERFSAQQFPDLHSELNLSSLELGDSALYFCASSVETGSHEQYFGPGTRLTVT.

The gene calls are TRBV6-1 and TRBJ1-2; 7 bases line up with TRBD1. This CDR3 region has 15 residues. J gave up 4 bases and V 6 bases, and 11 bases lay outside the gene matches. The germline gives CDR1 MNHNS, CDR2 SASEGT. CDR3 DNA: TGTGCCAGCAGAAACACTCCAGGGGGACTCTATGGCTACACCTTC. Translating gives CASRNTPGGLYGYTF.

This clonotype was seen a few times. The chain has TRBV2 and TRBJ2-1, with 7 bases that match TRBD2. V lost 5 bases and J lost 3; bases outside the gene matches: 4. Germline V CDR1 and CDR2: SNHLY, FYNNEI. CDR3 length equals 14 residues. The CDR3 sequence: CASSQGLGYNEQFF. The CDR3 DNA reads as TGTGCCAGCAGTCAAGGACTAGGCTACAATGAGCAGTTCTTC.

This clonotype was observed a handful of times. The genes are TRBV20-1 and TRBJ2-7; tentative D call: TRBD1 (6 bases). The V gene's germline CDR1 is DFQATT and CDR2 SNEGSKA (reference sequence). Between the trimmed V and J ends, which lost 2 bases and 0 bases, there was a span of 8 bases. The CDR3 is made up of 13 amino acids. The CDR3 DNA is TGCAGTGCTAGATGGGACATCTCCTACGAGCAGTACTTC. Its protein product is CSARWDISYEQYF.

This clonotype was counted at least ten times. The J gene is TRBJ1-5, the V gene TRBV6-5; a possible D gene is TRBD1 (6 bases). V shed 4 bases and J shed 2 bases, with 9 bases lying between them. CDR1 and CDR2 from the germline V gene are MNHEY and SVGAGI. The CDR3 loop spans 14 amino acids. As DNA, the CDR3 is TGTGCCAGCAGTTTTCGACAGGGCAATCAGCCCCAGCATTTT. Its protein is CASSFRQGNQPQHF.

This clonotype was counted a few times. The chain has TRBV7-2 and TRBJ2-3; 11 bases fit TRBD1. V dropped 4 bases and J dropped 5; count of bases not matched to a gene: 8. This CDR3 has 16 residues. CDR1 is SGHTA and CDR2 is FQGNSA in the germline V gene. The CDR3 is CASSYPGQGEEDTQYF. The CDR3 DNA reads as TGTGCCAGCAGCTACCCGGGACAGGGGGAGGAAGATACGCAGTATTTT.

V is TRBV11-2 and J is TRBJ2-5, with TRBD2 matching over 11 bases. This CDR3 has 15 amino acids. Germline CDR1 reads SGHAT; CDR2 reads FQNNGV. After removal of 4 bases from V and 0 bases from J, the junction contained 1 base not matched to a gene. Here the CDR3 reads CASSWTSGYQETQYF. In DNA form, the CDR3 reads TGTGCCAGCAGCTGGACTAGCGGGTACCAAGAGACCCAGTACTTC.

This clonotype was recorded many times. The V and J genes are TRBV7-9 and TRBJ2-1; D may be TRBD1 or TRBD2 (5 bases each). Germline V gene data show CDR1 as SEHNR and CDR2 as FQNEAQ (reference sequence). The CDR3 is 12 residues long. Trimming removed 4 bases at V and 7 bases at J, with 8 bases between. CDR3 sequence (DNA): TGTGCCAGCAGCTGGGACGGGAATGAGCAGTTCTTC. This encodes CASSWDGNEQFF.

The rearrangement links TRBV3-1 to TRBJ2-1, with a possible D match to TRBD1 (5 bases). The CDR3 is 16 residues long. Trimming stripped 0 bases from V and 6 bases from J, with 15 bases between. Germline lookup yields CDR1 LGHDT and CDR2 YNNKEL (reference sequence). The CDR3 reads CASSQDLVGRVNEQFF. The DNA for the CDR3 is TGTGCCAGCAGCCAAGATCTTGTTGGCAGGGTCAATGAGCAGTTCTTC.

The chain employs TRBV5-8 and TRBJ2-1; TRBD2 is a possible D gene (5 bases). The V and J ends lost 0 bases and 6 bases respectively, with 7 bases between them. CDR1 and CDR2 from the germline V gene are SGHTS and YDEGEE. The CDR3 length is 13 residues. The DNA for the CDR3 is TGTGCCAGCAGCTTGGGACTAACCAATGAGCAGTTCTTC. Translated: CASSLGLTNEQFF.